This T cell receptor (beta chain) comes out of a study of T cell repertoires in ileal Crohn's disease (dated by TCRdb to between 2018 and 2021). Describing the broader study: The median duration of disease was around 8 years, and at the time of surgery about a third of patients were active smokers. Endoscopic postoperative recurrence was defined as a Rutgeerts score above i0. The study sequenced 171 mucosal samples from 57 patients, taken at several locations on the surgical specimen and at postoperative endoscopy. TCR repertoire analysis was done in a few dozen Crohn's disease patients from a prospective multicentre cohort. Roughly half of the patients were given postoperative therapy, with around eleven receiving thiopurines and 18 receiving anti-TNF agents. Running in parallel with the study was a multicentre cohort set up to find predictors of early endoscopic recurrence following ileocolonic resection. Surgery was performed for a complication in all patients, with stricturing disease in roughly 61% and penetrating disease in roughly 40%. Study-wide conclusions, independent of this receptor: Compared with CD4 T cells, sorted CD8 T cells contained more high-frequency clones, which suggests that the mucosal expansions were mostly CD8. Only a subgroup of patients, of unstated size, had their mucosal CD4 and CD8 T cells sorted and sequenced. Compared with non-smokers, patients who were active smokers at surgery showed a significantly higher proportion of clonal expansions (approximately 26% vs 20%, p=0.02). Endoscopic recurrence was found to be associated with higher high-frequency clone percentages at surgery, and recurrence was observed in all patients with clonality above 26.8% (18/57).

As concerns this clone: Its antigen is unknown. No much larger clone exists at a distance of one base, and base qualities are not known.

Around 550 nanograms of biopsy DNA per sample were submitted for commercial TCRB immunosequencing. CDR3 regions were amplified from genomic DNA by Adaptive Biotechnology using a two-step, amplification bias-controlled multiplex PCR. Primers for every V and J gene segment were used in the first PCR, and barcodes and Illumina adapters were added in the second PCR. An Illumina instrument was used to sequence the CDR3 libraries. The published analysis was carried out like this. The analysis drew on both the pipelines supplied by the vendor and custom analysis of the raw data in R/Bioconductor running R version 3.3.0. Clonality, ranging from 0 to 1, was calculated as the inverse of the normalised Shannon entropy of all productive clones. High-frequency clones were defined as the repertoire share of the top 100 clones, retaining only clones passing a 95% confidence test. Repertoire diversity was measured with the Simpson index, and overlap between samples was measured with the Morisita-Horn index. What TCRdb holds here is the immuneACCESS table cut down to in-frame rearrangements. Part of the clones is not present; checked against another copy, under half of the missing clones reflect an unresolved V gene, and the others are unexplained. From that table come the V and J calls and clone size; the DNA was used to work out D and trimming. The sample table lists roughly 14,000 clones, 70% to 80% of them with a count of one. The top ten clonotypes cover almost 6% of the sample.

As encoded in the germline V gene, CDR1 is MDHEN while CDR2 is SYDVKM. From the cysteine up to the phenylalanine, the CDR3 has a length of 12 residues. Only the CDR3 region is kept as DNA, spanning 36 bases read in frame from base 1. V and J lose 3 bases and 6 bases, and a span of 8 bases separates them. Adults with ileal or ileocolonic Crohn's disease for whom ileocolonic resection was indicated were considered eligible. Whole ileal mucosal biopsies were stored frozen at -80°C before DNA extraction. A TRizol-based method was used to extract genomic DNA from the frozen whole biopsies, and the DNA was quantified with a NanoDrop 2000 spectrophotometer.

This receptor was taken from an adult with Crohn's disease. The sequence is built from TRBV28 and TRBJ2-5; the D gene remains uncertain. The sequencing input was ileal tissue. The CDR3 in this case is CASSLPGQTQYF. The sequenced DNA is TGTGCCAGCAGTTTGCCCGGGCAGACCCAGTACTTC.